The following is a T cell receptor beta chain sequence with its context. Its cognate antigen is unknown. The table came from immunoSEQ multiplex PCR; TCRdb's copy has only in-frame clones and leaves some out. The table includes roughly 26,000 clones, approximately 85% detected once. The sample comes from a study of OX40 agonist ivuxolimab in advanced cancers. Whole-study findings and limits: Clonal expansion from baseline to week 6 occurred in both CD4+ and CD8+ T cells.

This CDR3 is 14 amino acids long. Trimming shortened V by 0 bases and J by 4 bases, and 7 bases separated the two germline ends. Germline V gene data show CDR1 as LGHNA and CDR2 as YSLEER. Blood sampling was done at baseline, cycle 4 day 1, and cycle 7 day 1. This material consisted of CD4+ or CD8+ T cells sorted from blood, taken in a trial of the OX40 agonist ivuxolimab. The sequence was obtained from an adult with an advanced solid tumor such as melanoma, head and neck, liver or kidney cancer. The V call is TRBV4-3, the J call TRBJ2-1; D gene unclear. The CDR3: CASSQDKRYNEQFF. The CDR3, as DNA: TGCGCCAGCAGCCAAGATAAGAGGTACAATGAGCAGTTCTTC.